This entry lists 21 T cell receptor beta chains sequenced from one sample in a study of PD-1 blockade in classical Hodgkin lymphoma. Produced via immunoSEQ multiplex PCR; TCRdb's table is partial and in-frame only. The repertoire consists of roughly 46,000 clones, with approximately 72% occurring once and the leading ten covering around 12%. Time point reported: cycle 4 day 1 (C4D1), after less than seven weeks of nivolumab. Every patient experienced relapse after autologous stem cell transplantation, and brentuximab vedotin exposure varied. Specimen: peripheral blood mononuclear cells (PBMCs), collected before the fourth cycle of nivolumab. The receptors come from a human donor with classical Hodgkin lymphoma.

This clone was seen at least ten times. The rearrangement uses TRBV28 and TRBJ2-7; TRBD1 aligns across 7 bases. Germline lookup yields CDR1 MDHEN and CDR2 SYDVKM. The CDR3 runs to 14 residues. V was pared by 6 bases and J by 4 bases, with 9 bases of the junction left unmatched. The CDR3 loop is CASSPPGQIYEQYF. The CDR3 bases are TGTGCCAGCAGCCCTCCGGGACAGATATACGAGCAGTACTTC. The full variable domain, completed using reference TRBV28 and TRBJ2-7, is DVKVTQSSRYLVKRTGEKVFLECVQDMDHENMFWYRQDPGLGLRLIYFSYDVKMKEKGDIPEGYSVSREKKERFSLILESASTNQTSMYLCASSPPGQIYEQYFGPGTRLTVT.

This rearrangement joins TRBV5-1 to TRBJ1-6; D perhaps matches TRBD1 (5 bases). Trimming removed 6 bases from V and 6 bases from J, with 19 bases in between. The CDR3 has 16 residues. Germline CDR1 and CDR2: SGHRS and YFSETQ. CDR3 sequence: CASTLRPGLGNSPLHF. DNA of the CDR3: TGCGCCAGCACCCTACGGCCAGGGTTGGGTAATTCACCCCTCCACTTT.

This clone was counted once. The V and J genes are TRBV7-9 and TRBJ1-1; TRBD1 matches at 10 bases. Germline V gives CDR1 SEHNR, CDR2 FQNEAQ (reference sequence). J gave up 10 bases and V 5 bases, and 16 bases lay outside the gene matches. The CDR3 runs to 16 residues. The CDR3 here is CASSTLRDRGKPGAFF. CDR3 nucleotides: TGTGCCAGCAGCACCCTCCGGGACAGGGGTAAACCCGGAGCTTTCTTT.

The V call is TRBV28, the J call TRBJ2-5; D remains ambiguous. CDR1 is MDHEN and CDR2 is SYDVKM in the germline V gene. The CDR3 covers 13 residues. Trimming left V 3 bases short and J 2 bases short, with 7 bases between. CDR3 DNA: TGTGCCAGCAGTTTGGCGTCACAAGAGACCCAGTACTTC. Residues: CASSLASQETQYF.

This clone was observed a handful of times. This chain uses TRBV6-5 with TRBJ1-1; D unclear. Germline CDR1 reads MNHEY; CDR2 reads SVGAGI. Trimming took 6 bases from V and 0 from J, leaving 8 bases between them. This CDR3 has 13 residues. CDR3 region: CASRRTVNTEAFF. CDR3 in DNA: TGTGCCAGCAGACGGACGGTGAACACTGAAGCTTTCTTT.

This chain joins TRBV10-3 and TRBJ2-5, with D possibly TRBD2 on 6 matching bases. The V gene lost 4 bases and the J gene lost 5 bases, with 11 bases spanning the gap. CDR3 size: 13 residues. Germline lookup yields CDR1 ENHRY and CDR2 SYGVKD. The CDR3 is CAISGLEAETQYF. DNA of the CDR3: TGTGCCATCAGTGGACTAGAAGCCGAGACCCAGTACTTC.

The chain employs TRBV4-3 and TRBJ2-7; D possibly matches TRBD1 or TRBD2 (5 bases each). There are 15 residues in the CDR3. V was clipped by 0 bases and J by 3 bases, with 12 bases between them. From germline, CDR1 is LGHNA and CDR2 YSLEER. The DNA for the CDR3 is TGCGCCAGCAGCCAAGATGACCGGGGCCACTACGAGCAGTACTTC. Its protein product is CASSQDDRGHYEQYF.

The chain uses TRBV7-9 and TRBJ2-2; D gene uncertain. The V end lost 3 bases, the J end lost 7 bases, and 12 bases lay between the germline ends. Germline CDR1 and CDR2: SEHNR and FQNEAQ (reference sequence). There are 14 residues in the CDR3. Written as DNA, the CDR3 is TGTGCCAGCAGCTTGACTCGGGTGGGCGGGGAGCTGTTTTTT. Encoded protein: CASSLTRVGGELFF.

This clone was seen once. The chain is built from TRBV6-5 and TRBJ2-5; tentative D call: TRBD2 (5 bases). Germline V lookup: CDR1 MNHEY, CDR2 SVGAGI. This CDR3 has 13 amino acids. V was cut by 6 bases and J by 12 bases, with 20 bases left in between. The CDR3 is CASSPTADLQEYF. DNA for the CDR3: TGTGCCAGCAGCCCCACAGCGGACCTCCAAGAGTACTTC.

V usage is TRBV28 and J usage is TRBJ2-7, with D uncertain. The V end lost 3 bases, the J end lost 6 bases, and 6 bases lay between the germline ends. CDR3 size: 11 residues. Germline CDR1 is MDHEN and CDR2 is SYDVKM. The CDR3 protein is CASSFKGEQYF. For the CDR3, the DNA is TGTGCCAGCAGTTTCAAGGGCGAGCAGTACTTC.

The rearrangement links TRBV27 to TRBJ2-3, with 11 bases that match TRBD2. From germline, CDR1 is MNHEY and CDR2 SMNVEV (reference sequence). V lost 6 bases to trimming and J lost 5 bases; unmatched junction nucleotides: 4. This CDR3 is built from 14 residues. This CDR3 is CASSPGLAGDTQYF. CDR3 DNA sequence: TGTGCCAGCAGCCCAGGACTAGCGGGAGATACGCAGTATTTT.

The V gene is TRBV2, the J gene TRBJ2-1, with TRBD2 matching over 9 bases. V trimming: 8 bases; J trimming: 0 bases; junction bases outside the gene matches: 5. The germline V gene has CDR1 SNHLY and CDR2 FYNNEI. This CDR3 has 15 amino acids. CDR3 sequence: CASRSGRSSYNEQFF. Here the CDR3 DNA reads TGTGCCAGCCGAAGCGGGAGGAGCTCCTACAATGAGCAGTTCTTC. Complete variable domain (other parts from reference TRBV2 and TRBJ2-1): EPEVTQTPSHQVTQMGQEVILRCVPISNHLYFYWYRQILGQKVEFLVSFYNNEISEKSEIFDDQFSVERPDGSNFTLKIRSTKLEDSAMYFCASRSGRSSYNEQFFGPGTRLTVL.

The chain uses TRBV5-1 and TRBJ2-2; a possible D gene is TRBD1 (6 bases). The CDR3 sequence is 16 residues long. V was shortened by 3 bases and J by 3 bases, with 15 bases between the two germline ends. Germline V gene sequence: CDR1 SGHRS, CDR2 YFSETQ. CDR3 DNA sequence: TGCGCCAGCAGCTCGGGTGGTGGACAGTACACCGGGGAGCTGTTTTTT. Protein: CASSSGGGQYTGELFF.

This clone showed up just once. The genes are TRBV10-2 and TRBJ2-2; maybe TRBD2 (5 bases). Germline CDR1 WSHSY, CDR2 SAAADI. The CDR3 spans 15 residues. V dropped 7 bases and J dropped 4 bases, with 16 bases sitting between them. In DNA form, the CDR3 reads TGCGCCAGCAATATAGCGAGGGCCGGCACCGGGGAGCTGTTTTTT. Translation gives CASNIARAGTGELFF.

CDR3 sequence reads: CASSWGLAEETQYF. CDR3 coding DNA: TGCGCCAGCAGCTGGGGACTAGCAGAAGAGACCCAGTACTTC. The chain links TRBV5-1 to TRBJ2-5; 9 bases agree with TRBD2. The germline V gene has CDR1 SGHRS and CDR2 YFSETQ. V lost 3 bases, J lost 3 bases, and 3 bases stayed unmatched. The CDR3 sequence is 14 residues long.

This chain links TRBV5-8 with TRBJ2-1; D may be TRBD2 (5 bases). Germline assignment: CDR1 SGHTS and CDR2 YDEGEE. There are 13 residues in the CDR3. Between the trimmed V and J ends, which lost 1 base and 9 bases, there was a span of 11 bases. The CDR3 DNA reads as TGTGCCAGCAGCTTGTTACCGGGGTCTGAGCAGTTCTTC. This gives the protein CASSLLPGSEQFF.

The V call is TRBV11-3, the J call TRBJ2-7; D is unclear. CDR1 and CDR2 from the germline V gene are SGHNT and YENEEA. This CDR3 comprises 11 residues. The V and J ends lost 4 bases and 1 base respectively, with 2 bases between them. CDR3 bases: TGTGCCAGCAGCTCTTCCTACGAGCAGTACTTC. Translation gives CASSSSYEQYF.

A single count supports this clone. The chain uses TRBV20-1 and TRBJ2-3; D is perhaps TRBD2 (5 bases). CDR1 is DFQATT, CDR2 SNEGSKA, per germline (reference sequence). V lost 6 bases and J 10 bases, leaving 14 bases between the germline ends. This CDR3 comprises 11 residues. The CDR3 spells CSAPLSDAQYF. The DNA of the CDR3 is TGCAGTGCCCCTCTTAGCGATGCGCAGTATTTT.

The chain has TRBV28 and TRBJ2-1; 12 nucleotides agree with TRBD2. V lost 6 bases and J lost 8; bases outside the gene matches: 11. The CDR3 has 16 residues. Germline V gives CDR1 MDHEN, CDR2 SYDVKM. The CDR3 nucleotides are TGTGCCAGCAGCCCCCTGACTAGCGGGAGTACCGATGAGCAGTTCTTC. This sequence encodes CASSPLTSGSTDEQFF.

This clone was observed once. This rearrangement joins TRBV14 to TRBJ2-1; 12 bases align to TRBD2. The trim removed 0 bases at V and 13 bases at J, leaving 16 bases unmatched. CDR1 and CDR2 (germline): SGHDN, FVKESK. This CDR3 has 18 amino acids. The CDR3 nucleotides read TGTGCCAGCAGCCAAGATCGGTCTTGGAGACTAGCGGGAGTTCGCCAGTTCTTC. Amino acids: CASSQDRSWRLAGVRQFF.

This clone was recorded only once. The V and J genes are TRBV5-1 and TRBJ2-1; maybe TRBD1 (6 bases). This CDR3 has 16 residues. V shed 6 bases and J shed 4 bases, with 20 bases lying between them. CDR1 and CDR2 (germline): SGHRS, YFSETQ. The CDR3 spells CASTRTVTEGYNEQFF. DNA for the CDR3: TGCGCCAGCACACGGACAGTCACAGAGGGTTACAATGAGCAGTTCTTC.